This TCR beta chain was profiled in a study of T cell responses to AZD1222 COVID-19 vaccine. Study-wide results and limits: White British people made up most donors, females outnumbered males, and clonal diversity was possibly underestimated. The peak T cell response came first, and repertoires were sampled only after it.

On this clone: Its cognate antigen is unknown.

Only in-frame clones appear in the TCRdb table, and some are missing; sequencing was by immunoSEQ multiplex PCR. The table has 140,000 to 150,000 clones, 85% to 95% seen once; the top ten hold approximately 2.1%. The ends lost 7 bases at V and 3 bases at J; junction bases unmatched: 3. The germline gives CDR1 ENHRY, CDR2 SYGVKD. CDR3 length equals 13 residues. This material consisted of peripheral blood, taken on day 0 of AZD1222 vaccination. V is TRBV10-3 and J is TRBJ1-1; 9 bases fit TRBD1. The source of this sequence is an adult in good health. CDR3 residues: CAINRQGDTEAFF. CDR3 DNA: TGTGCCATCAATCGACAGGGGGACACTGAAGCTTTCTTT.